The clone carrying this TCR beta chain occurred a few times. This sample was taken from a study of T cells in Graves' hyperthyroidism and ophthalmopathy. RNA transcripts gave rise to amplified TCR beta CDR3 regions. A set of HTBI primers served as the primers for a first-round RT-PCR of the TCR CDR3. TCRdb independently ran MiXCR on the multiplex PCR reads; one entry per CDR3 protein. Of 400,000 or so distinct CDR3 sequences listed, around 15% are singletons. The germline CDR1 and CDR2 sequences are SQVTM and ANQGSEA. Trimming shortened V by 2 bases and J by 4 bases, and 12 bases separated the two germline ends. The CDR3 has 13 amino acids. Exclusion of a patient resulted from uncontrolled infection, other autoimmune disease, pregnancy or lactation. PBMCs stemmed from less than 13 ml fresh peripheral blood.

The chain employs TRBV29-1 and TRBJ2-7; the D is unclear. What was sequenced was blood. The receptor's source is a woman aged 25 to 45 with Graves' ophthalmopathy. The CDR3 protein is CSVETHLRYEQYF. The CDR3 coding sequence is TGCAGCGTTGAAACTCATCTCCGGTACGAGCAGTACTTC.